The next 18 T cell receptor beta chains were all read from a single sample in a study of blood T cell repertoires in COVID-19. Produced via immunoSEQ multiplex PCR; TCRdb's table is partial and in-frame only. Among more than 150,000 clones listed, 94% were seen once. The sequenced material came from peripheral blood. Receptors were obtained from a man between 25 and 39 years old with COVID-19, enrolled during active disease.

The chain is built from TRBV10-3 and TRBJ2-3, with 10 bases fitting TRBD2. CDR3 length equals 18 residues. CDR1 ENHRY and CDR2 SYGVKD come from the germline V gene. V was clipped by 5 bases and J by 0 bases; unmatched bases: 11. CDR3 loop: CAISWGLAGVGSTDTQYF. CDR3 bases: TGTGCCATCAGTTGGGGGCTAGCGGGGGTTGGGAGCACAGATACGCAGTATTTT.

This chain connects TRBV2 to TRBJ1-2; TRBD1 matches at 9 bases. CDR1 SNHLY and CDR2 FYNNEI come from the germline V gene. This CDR3 region has 13 residues. With 5 bases clipped from V and 5 bases from J, the junction kept 3 bases outside the gene matches. CDR3 bases: TGTGCCAGCAGTACGACAGGGGGATATGGCTACACCTTC. This codes for CASSTTGGYGYTF.

The gene calls are TRBV3-1 (or the pseudogene TRBV3-2) and TRBJ1-6; D call uncertain. The germline V and J ends were trimmed by 1 base and 0 bases, with 10 bases remaining between them. The CDR3 has 17 amino acids. CDR1 and CDR2 (germline): LGHDT, YNNKEL (reference sequence). The CDR3 here is CASSQVSESSYNSPLHF. The CDR3 region has the DNA TGTGCCAGCAGCCAAGTGTCGGAGAGCTCCTATAATTCACCCCTCCACTTT.

This clone showed up just once. The genes are TRBV5-1 and TRBJ1-5; D not resolved. The CDR3 totals 14 residues. CDR1 and CDR2 from the germline V gene are SGHRS and YFSETQ. Trimming left V 5 bases short and J 2 bases short, with 11 bases between. CDR3 in amino acids: CASSRRPGNQPQHF. CDR3 bases: TGCGCCAGCAGTCGGAGACCTGGCAATCAGCCCCAGCATTTT.

The chain uses TRBV12-3 or TRBV12-4 and TRBJ1-2; possibly TRBD1 for D (5 bases). This CDR3 has 13 amino acids. Trimming left V 3 bases short and J 3 bases short, with 8 bases between. CDR3 sequence reads: CASSFGGDYGYTF. The CDR3 DNA sequence: TGTGCCAGCAGTTTCGGGGGAGACTATGGCTACACCTTC.

V is TRBV11-2 and J is TRBJ1-1, with 8 nucleotides matching TRBD1. J was trimmed by 5 bases and V by 3 bases; bases with no gene match: 8. Germline values: CDR1 SGHAT, CDR2 FQNNGV. The length of the CDR3 is 15 residues. The DNA for the CDR3 is TGTGCCAGCAGCTTTAAGGACAGGGCGGGTACTGAAGCTTTCTTT. This sequence encodes CASSFKDRAGTEAFF.

The V and J genes are TRBV28 and TRBJ1-5, with 10 bases that match TRBD1. The V gene end was trimmed by 1 base and the J gene end by 1 base; junction bases not matched to a gene: 10. Germline CDR1 is MDHEN and CDR2 is SYDVKM. The CDR3 consists of 19 residues. In DNA form, the CDR3 reads TGTGCCAGCAGTTTATTCCTATCAAAGACAGGGGGCAGCAATCAGCCCCAGCATTTT. Residues: CASSLFLSKTGGSNQPQHF.

The gene calls are TRBV3-1 (or the pseudogene TRBV3-2) and TRBJ2-4; 8 bases are a match to TRBD1. After removal of 2 bases from V and 0 bases from J, the junction contained 12 bases not matched to a gene. Germline values: CDR1 LGHDT, CDR2 YNNKEL (reference sequence). The CDR3 length is 19 residues. The CDR3 loop reads CASSQRTGLGILAKNIQYF. DNA of the CDR3: TGTGCCAGCAGCCAACGGACAGGGCTGGGAATACTAGCCAAAAACATTCAGTACTTC.

The chain joins TRBV18 to TRBJ1-5; TRBD1 aligns across 7 bases. V lost 1 base and J lost 5; bases outside the gene matches: 5. The CDR3 length is 15 residues. Per the germline V gene, CDR1 is KGHSH and CDR2 is LQKENI. The CDR3 loop is CASSPLGGGDQPQHF. The CDR3 DNA sequence: TGTGCCAGCTCACCACTTGGAGGGGGCGATCAGCCCCAGCATTTT.

The chain combines TRBV10-1 with TRBJ2-1; possibly TRBD1 for D (7 bases). The CDR3 contains 19 residues. Per the germline V gene, CDR1 is WNHNN and CDR2 is SYGVQD (reference sequence). The germline V and J ends were trimmed by 0 bases and 0 bases, with 18 bases remaining between them. The CDR3 loop reads CASSESGGGVDRSYNEQFF. The CDR3 DNA is TGCGCCAGCAGTGAGTCAGGAGGGGGCGTCGATCGCTCCTACAATGAGCAGTTCTTC.

This clone appeared a single time. The V call is TRBV5-5, the J call TRBJ1-2; D may be TRBD1 (5 bases). Trimming stripped 1 base from V and 3 bases from J, with 16 bases between. CDR1 and CDR2 (germline): SGHKS, YYEKEE (reference sequence). The CDR3 extends over 16 amino acids. CDR3 sequence (DNA): TGTGCCAGCAGCTTGTTGTGGCAGGGTGCGGACTATGGCTACACCTTC. This encodes CASSLLWQGADYGYTF.

The V call is TRBV6-1, the J call TRBJ1-4, with no clear D. Germline CDR1 is MNHNS and CDR2 is SASEGT. CDR3 length: 15 residues. Trimming removed 1 base at V and 5 bases at J, with 11 bases between. CDR3 sequence: CASSEERQRNEKLFF. DNA for the CDR3: TGTGCCAGCAGTGAAGAACGCCAGCGAAATGAAAAACTGTTTTTT.

This sequence joins TRBV5-1 and TRBJ2-1, with 8 positions matching TRBD1. CDR1 is SGHRS, CDR2 YFSETQ, per germline. CDR3 length: 14 amino acids. J was trimmed by 8 bases and V by 1 base; bases with no gene match: 5. CDR3 nucleotide sequence: TGCGCCAGCAGCTTGCACAGGGGGTGGGATGAGCAGTTCTTC. This codes for CASSLHRGWDEQFF.

This chain links TRBV3-1 (or the pseudogene TRBV3-2) with TRBJ2-2; 9 bases agree with TRBD1. V dropped 7 bases and J dropped 6; count of bases not matched to a gene: 9. CDR3 size: 15 residues. Germline lookup yields CDR1 LGHDT and CDR2 YNNKEL (reference sequence). CDR3 sequence: CASKIQGAVAGELFF. The CDR3 DNA sequence: TGTGCCAGCAAGATACAGGGGGCAGTGGCCGGGGAGCTGTTTTTT.

The CDR3 DNA reads TGTGCCAGCAGGGGACAGGGAGAAACTGAAGCTTTCTTT. As protein: CASRGQGETEAFF. The J gene is TRBJ1-1, the V gene TRBV2; 9 bases agree with TRBD1. J was trimmed by 5 bases and V by 6 bases; bases with no gene match: 4. The CDR3 consists of 13 residues. Germline-derived CDR1 and CDR2 are SNHLY and FYNNEI.

The rearrangement links TRBV19 to TRBJ2-5, with 13 bases lining up with TRBD2. With V trimmed by 4 bases and J by 1 base, 9 bases remained unmatched. The CDR3 is 18 residues long. Germline CDR1 LNHDA, CDR2 SQIVND (reference sequence). The CDR3 spells CASSTGLAGSTSQETQYF. CDR3 nucleotides: TGTGCCAGTAGTACGGGACTAGCGGGGAGTACTAGCCAAGAGACCCAGTACTTC.

The chain carries TRBV2 and TRBJ2-5; no definite D call. V gave up 6 bases and J gave up 5 bases, with 10 bases separating them. This CDR3 region has 12 residues. Per germline, CDR1 SNHLY and CDR2 FYNNEI. CDR3 region: CASSVNGETQYF. The CDR3 coding sequence is TGTGCCAGCAGCGTTAACGGGGAGACCCAGTACTTC.

The chain links TRBV19 to TRBJ1-5; 10 bases agree with TRBD1. V lost 5 bases to trimming and J lost 2 bases; unmatched junction nucleotides: 3. This CDR3 contains 15 residues. CDR1 LNHDA and CDR2 SQIVND come from the germline V gene (reference sequence). The CDR3 DNA is TGTGCCAGTAGTGTCGGGACAGGGGGCAATCAGCCCCAGCATTTT. Translated: CASSVGTGGNQPQHF. The full variable domain, rest sourced from reference TRBV19 and TRBJ1-5, is DGGITQSPKYLFRKEGQNVTLSCEQNLNHDAMYWYRQDPGQGLRLIYYSQIVNDFQKGDIAEGYSVSREKKESFPLTVTSAQKNPTAFYLCASSVGTGGNQPQHFGDGTRLSIL.